These 27 T cell receptor beta chains share one sample of origin, sequenced in a study of blood T cell repertoires in COVID-19. Sequencing was performed with immunoSEQ multiplex PCR; in TCRdb, only in-frame clones are kept and a portion is missing. The data contain more than 95,000 clones, over 70% of them singletons. The source material was peripheral blood. These receptors were obtained from a man aged 50-59 years with acute or convalescent COVID-19.

The chain employs TRBV7-6 and TRBJ2-7, with 15 bases aligning to TRBD2. The CDR3 is 18 amino acids. CDR1 and CDR2 (germline): SGHVS, FNYEAQ. J gave up 3 bases and V 2 bases, and 8 bases lay outside the gene matches. The CDR3 reads CASSLTGPGLAGGYEQYF. The CDR3, as DNA: TGTGCCAGCAGCTTAACAGGACCGGGACTAGCGGGAGGCTACGAGCAGTACTTC.

The chain combines TRBV5-6 with TRBJ2-7; 9 bases align to TRBD1. Germline CDR1 SGHDT, CDR2 YYEEEE. There are 15 residues in the CDR3. V lost 3 bases, J lost 7 bases, and 11 bases stayed unmatched. The CDR3 is CASSSTGGAFWEQYF. DNA of the CDR3: TGTGCCAGCAGCTCAACAGGGGGCGCTTTCTGGGAGCAGTACTTC.

The rearrangement joins TRBV19 to TRBJ2-1; D might be TRBD1 (6 bases). Germline V gene sequence: CDR1 LNHDA, CDR2 SQIVND (reference sequence). V lost 5 bases and J lost 0, with 11 bases in between. This CDR3 is 15 amino acids long. CDR3 DNA: TGTGCCAGTAGTGTTACAGGGAGCTCCTACAATGAGCAGTTCTTC. Translating gives CASSVTGSSYNEQFF.

The rearrangement links TRBV6-6 to TRBJ2-1, with D possibly matching TRBD1 (6 bases). With 8 bases removed from V and 2 bases from J, the gap between germline ends came to 10 bases. The germline CDR1 and CDR2 sequences are MNHNY and SVGAGI (reference sequence). The CDR3 contains 13 residues. In DNA form, the CDR3 reads TGTGCCAGCGGGACACGCACCTACAATGAGCAGTTCTTC. It specifies CASGTRTYNEQFF.

The chain is built from TRBV20-1 and TRBJ2-4; no reliable D call. The CDR3 totals 11 residues. Germline values: CDR1 DFQATT, CDR2 SNEGSKA (reference sequence). V shed 7 bases and J shed 0 bases, with 4 bases lying between them. The CDR3 DNA is TGCAGTGTCCTAGCCAAAAACATTCAGTACTTC. Translation: CSVLAKNIQYF.

V usage is TRBV5-1 and J usage is TRBJ1-2; D unresolved. The CDR3 extends over 15 amino acids. V lost 0 bases, J lost 0 bases, and 9 bases lay in between. The germline gives CDR1 SGHRS, CDR2 YFSETQ. The CDR3 loop is CASSLVAETNYGYTF. The CDR3 region has the DNA TGCGCCAGCAGCTTGGTTGCAGAAACTAACTATGGCTACACCTTC.

The chain links TRBV30 to TRBJ2-1; TRBD2 agrees at 13 bases. V gave up 4 bases and J gave up 8 bases; unmatched junction bases: 11. Germline assignment: CDR1 GTSNPN and CDR2 SVGIG (reference sequence). The CDR3 runs to 16 residues. The chain's CDR3 is CAWKGLAGYPAYEQFF. The DNA of the CDR3 is TGTGCCTGGAAGGGACTAGCGGGATATCCCGCCTATGAGCAGTTCTTC.

The V call is TRBV5-4, the J call TRBJ2-7, with 9 bases matching TRBD2. CDR3 length equals 15 residues. V gave up 5 bases and J gave up 2 bases; unmatched junction bases: 8. In germline, CDR1 is SGHNT, CDR2 YYREEE (reference sequence). The CDR3 spells CASSIGGGGPYEQYF. CDR3 nucleotide sequence: TGTGCCAGCAGTATTGGCGGGGGGGGCCCCTACGAGCAGTACTTC.

This clone appeared once. The V call is TRBV7-9, the J call TRBJ2-2, with no clear D. Germline V CDR1 and CDR2: SEHNR, FQNEAQ (reference sequence). Trimming removed 8 bases at V and 7 bases at J, with 11 bases between. This CDR3 is 12 amino acids long. The CDR3 DNA follows: TGTGCCAGCGGCTCTCCCTTCGGGGAGCTGTTTTTT. It translates to CASGSPFGELFF.

The J gene is TRBJ1-4, the V gene TRBV7-9, with no clear D. The germline V gene encodes CDR1 SEHNR and CDR2 FQNEAQ (reference sequence). This CDR3 spans 13 amino acids. The ends were cut back, 1 base at V and 10 bases at J, with 10 bases in the middle. The CDR3 sequence is CASSLGAAGKLFF. The CDR3 DNA follows: TGTGCCAGCAGCTTAGGCGCGGCGGGAAAACTGTTTTTT.

This chain uses TRBV27 with TRBJ2-6; the match to TRBD2 covers 11 bases. In germline, CDR1 is MNHEY, CDR2 SMNVEV (reference sequence). The CDR3 sequence is 19 residues long. Trimming took 4 bases from V and 0 from J; bases not matched to a gene: 8. CDR3 bases: TGTGCCAGCAGTTCCCTAGCGGGAGGCCTAACCTCTGGGGCCAACGTCCTGACTTTC. It translates to CASSSLAGGLTSGANVLTF.

This clone was counted a few times. The chain uses TRBV21-1 and TRBJ1-2. TRBV21-1 is marked as a pseudogene. The CDR3 contains 17 residues. Here the CDR3 reads CASSKDGRTILLHGYTF. CDR3 DNA sequence: TGTGCCAGCAGCAAAGACGGGAGGACGATCCTATTACATGGCTACACCTTC.

This chain joins TRBV28 and TRBJ2-5; 9 nucleotides align to TRBD1. Germline V gene sequence: CDR1 MDHEN, CDR2 SYDVKM. CDR3 length: 14 amino acids. Trimming at V came to 4 bases and at J to 2 bases, leaving 2 bases not matched to a gene. CDR3 residues: CASSSQGAQETQYF. The CDR3 DNA follows: TGTGCCAGCAGTTCACAGGGGGCTCAAGAGACCCAGTACTTC.

This chain joins TRBV7-9 and TRBJ1-2; D not resolved. From germline, CDR1 is SEHNR and CDR2 FQNEAQ (reference sequence). This CDR3 contains 15 residues. The V gene lost 5 bases and the J gene lost 3 bases, with 16 bases spanning the gap. CDR3 DNA sequence: TGTGCCAGCAGCGAACTAAATCGGGGTGACTATGGCTACACCTTC. Amino acid sequence: CASSELNRGDYGYTF.

As DNA, the CDR3 is TGTGCCAGCAGCTTGGGGCCAGGCTACGAGCAGTACTTC. Translated, it gives CASSLGPGYEQYF. The chain employs TRBV5-4 and TRBJ2-7, with unresolved D. Looked up from germline, CDR1 is SGHNT and CDR2 is YYREEE (reference sequence). V gave up 0 bases and J gave up 3 bases, with 7 bases separating them. The CDR3 totals 13 residues.

V and J are TRBV6-5 and TRBJ1-6, with 7 bases identical to TRBD1. This CDR3 has 16 amino acids. J was trimmed by 8 bases and V by 2 bases; bases with no gene match: 9. Germline lookup yields CDR1 MNHEY and CDR2 SVGAGI. CDR3 DNA: TGTGCCAGCAGTTACCTCCGGACAGGAGGCGATTCACCCCTCCACTTT. This translates into CASSYLRTGGDSPLHF.

The rearrangement links TRBV5-1 to TRBJ2-1, with D perhaps matching TRBD2 (6 bases). This CDR3 has 13 amino acids. The germline CDR1 and CDR2 sequences are SGHRS and YFSETQ. With 4 bases removed from V and 8 bases from J, the gap between germline ends came to 13 bases. CDR3 sequence (DNA): TGCGCCAGCAGCCTCGGGGGTCGCGATGAGCAGTTCTTC. It encodes CASSLGGRDEQFF.

The V and J genes are TRBV5-1 and TRBJ2-5; D is perhaps TRBD1 (6 bases). Trimming removed 4 bases from V and 5 bases from J, with 15 bases in between. Germline V CDR1 and CDR2: SGHRS, YFSETQ. CDR3 length: 14 residues. The chain's CDR3 is CASSGAGDGETQYF. In DNA form, the CDR3 reads TGCGCCAGCAGCGGAGCAGGGGATGGGGAGACCCAGTACTTC.

This clone was detected a few times. This rearrangement joins TRBV11-3 to TRBJ2-5; TRBD1 matches 8 bases. The germline CDR1 and CDR2 sequences are SGHNT and YENEEA. The CDR3 consists of 15 residues. Trimming cost V 2 bases and J 4 bases; bases outside gene matches: 6. The CDR3 loop reads CASSLIPDRGETQYF. The CDR3 DNA follows: TGTGCCAGCAGCTTAATCCCAGACAGGGGAGAGACCCAGTACTTC. Filled out from reference TRBV11-3 and TRBJ2-5, the complete variable domain reads EAGVVQSPRYKIIEKKQPVAFWCNPISGHNTLYWYLQNLGQGPELLIRYENEEAVDDSQLPKDRFSAERLKGVDSTLKIQPAELGDSAVYLCASSLIPDRGETQYFGPGTRLLVL.

The chain uses TRBV21-1 and TRBJ2-7; TRBD1 is taken as the D call from the table, unchecked against the DNA. TRBV21-1 is an annotated pseudogene. The CDR3 extends over 16 amino acids. The CDR3 is CASSKEDEGAVGEQYF. The CDR3 nucleotides read TGTGCCAGCAGCAAAGAAGATGAAGGGGCCGTTGGGGAGCAGTACTTC.

The table lists this clone with a few counts. The CDR3 DNA reads TGCAGCGTTGTTGGGGGACTAGCAGCCTACAATGAGCAGTTCTTC. Its protein product is CSVVGGLAAYNEQFF. The chain has TRBV29-1 and TRBJ2-1, with TRBD2 matching 9 bases. The CDR3 is 15 amino acids. CDR1 is SQVTM, CDR2 ANQGSEA, per germline. V shed 4 bases and J 2 bases; nucleotides not matched to a gene: 6.

The genes are TRBV28 and TRBJ1-6, with D tentatively TRBD1 (6 bases). This CDR3 contains 15 residues. Between the trimmed V and J ends, which lost 5 bases and 7 bases, there was a span of 15 bases. Germline V CDR1 and CDR2: MDHEN, SYDVKM. CDR3 bases: TGTGCCAGCAGTGATCGTACAGGGATGAATTCACCCCTCCACTTT. This translates into CASSDRTGMNSPLHF.

This clone was seen a handful of times. This rearrangement joins TRBV11-2 to TRBJ1-2; tentative D call: TRBD1 (5 bases). This CDR3 comprises 14 residues. Trimming removed 1 base at V and 8 bases at J, with 14 bases between. Germline CDR1 and CDR2: SGHAT and FQNNGV. The CDR3 region has the DNA TGTGCCAGCAGCTTAGTTTCCAGGGAAGGAGGCTACACCTTC. Encoded protein: CASSLVSREGGYTF.

The chain carries TRBV30 and TRBJ2-3; the D gene is possibly TRBD2 (5 bases). Germline CDR1 is GTSNPN and CDR2 is SVGIG (reference sequence). CDR3 length: 14 amino acids. The V end was cut by 0 bases, the J end by 3 bases, with 10 bases between. The DNA for the CDR3 is TGTGCCTGGAGTGTACGGTCGGGAACAGATACGCAGTATTTT. Protein: CAWSVRSGTDTQYF.

Written as DNA, the CDR3 is TGTGCCAGCAGCCCGGGGAGCGGGAGTCACCATGAGCAGTTCTTC. This codes for CASSPGSGSHHEQFF. The chain couples TRBV7-9 to TRBJ2-1, with 8 bases aligning to TRBD2. This CDR3 comprises 15 residues. Per the germline V gene, CDR1 is SEHNR and CDR2 is FQNEAQ (reference sequence). V shed 5 bases, J shed 8 bases, and the junction held 11 bases outside the gene matches.

The chain employs TRBV27 and TRBJ2-5; tentative D call: TRBD2 (6 bases). V was cut by 4 bases and J by 2 bases, with 20 bases left in between. In germline, CDR1 is MNHEY, CDR2 SMNVEV (reference sequence). The CDR3 consists of 17 residues. The DNA of the CDR3 is TGTGCCAGCAGTTCTGCGGGACGCCTTGCGGCACAAGAGACCCAGTACTTC. Amino acids: CASSSAGRLAAQETQYF.

The chain joins TRBV6-5 to TRBJ2-5; TRBD1 matches 11 bases. The CDR3 covers 15 residues. V dropped 2 bases and J dropped 2; count of bases not matched to a gene: 1. Germline V gene lookup returns CDR1 MNHEY and CDR2 SVGAGI. The DNA of the CDR3 is TGTGCCAGCAGTTACGGGACAGGGGGACAAGAGACCCAGTACTTC. It is translated as CASSYGTGGQETQYF.